The present T cell receptor (beta chain) was sequenced within a study of CD8+CD57+ T cells in acquired aplastic anemia. With 5 bases clipped from V and 10 bases from J, the junction kept 8 bases outside the gene matches. The CDR3 is 13 residues long. Per germline, CDR1 SEHNR and CDR2 FQNEAQ (reference sequence). Study-level findings and limits: Patients did not significantly differ from controls in CD8+ Simpson's diversity.

Turning to this clonotype: Its antigen is currently unknown.

Genomic DNA templated the TCR beta VDJ and CDR3 profiling. TCRdb reanalysed the reads using MiXCR and keeps one entry per CDR3 protein. The repertoire holds about 200,000 distinct CDR3 sequences, with 65% as singletons. Sequencing was done on patients that had shown CD8+CD57+ cell expansion by flow cytometry. In all patients, the disease was severe acquired aplastic anemia. Patient blood was sampled before any therapy had been received. Sequencing used sorted CD4+, CD8+, or CD8+CD57+ T cells (not recorded which) from PBMCs. The rearrangement joins TRBV7-9 to TRBJ2-1, with TRBD1 matching 7 bases. The sequence was obtained from a human donor with aplastic anemia. CDR3 DNA: TGTGCCAGCAGCCAGAACACAGGGGCCGAGCAGTTCTTC. It specifies CASSQNTGAEQFF.